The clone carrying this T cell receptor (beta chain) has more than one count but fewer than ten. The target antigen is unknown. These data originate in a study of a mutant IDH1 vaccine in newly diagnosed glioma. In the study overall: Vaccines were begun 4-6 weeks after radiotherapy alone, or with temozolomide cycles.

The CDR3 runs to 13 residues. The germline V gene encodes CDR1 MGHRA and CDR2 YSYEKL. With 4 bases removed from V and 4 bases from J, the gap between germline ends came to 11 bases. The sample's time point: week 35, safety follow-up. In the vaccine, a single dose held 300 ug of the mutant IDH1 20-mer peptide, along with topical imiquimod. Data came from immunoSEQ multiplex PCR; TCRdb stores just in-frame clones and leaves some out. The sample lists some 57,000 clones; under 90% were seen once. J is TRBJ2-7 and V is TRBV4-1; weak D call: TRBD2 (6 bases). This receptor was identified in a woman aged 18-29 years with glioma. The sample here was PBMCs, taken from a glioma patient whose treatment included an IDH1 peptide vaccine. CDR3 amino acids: CASSLGGRYEQYF. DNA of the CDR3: TGCGCCAGCAGCCTTGGAGGGAGGTACGAGCAGTACTTC.